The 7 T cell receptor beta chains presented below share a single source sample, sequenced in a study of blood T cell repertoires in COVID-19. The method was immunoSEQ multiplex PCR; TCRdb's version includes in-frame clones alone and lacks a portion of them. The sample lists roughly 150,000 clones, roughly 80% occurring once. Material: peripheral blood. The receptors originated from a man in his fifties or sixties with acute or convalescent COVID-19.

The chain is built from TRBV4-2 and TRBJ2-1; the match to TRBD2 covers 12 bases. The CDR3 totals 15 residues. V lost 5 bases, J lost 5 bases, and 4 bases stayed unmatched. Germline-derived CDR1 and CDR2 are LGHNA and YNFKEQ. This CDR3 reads CASSTSGGPNNEQFF. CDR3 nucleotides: TGTGCCAGCAGCACTAGCGGGGGGCCAAACAATGAGCAGTTCTTC.

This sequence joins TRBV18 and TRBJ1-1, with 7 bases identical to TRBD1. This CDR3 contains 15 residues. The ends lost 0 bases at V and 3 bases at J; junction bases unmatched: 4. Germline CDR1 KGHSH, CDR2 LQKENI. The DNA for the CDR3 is TGTGCCAGCTCACCACCGACAGGGTCGCACACTGAAGCTTTCTTT. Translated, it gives CASSPPTGSHTEAFF.

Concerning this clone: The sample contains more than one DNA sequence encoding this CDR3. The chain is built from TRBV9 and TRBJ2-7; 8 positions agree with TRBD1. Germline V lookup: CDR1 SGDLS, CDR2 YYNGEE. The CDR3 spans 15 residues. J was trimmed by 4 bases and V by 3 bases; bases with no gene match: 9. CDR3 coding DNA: TGTGCCAGCAGCGCGTCGACAGGGGAAGGTTACGAGCAGTACTTC. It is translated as CASSASTGEGYEQYF.

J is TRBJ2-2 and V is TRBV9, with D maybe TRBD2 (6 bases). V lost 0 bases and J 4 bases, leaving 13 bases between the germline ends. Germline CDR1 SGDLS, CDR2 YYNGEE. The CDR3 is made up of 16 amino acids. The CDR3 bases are TGTGCCAGCAGCGTAGGGCTCGGGAGCGGCACCGGGGAGCTGTTTTTT. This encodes CASSVGLGSGTGELFF. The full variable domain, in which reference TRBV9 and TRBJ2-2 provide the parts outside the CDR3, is DSGVTQTPKHLITATGQRVTLRCSPRSGDLSVYWYQQSLDQGLQFLIQYYNGEERAKGNILERFSAQQFPDLHSELNLSSLELGDSALYFCASSVGLGSGTGELFFGEGSRLTVL.

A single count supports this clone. Here the CDR3 reads CAWSPIIGELFF. CDR3 bases: TGTGCCTGGAGTCCCATCATCGGGGAGCTGTTTTTT. The chain joins TRBV30 to TRBJ2-2; D gene unclear. V lost 2 bases to trimming and J lost 7 bases, with 8 bases between them. Germline V gene lookup returns CDR1 GTSNPN and CDR2 SVGIG (reference sequence). This CDR3 comprises 12 residues.

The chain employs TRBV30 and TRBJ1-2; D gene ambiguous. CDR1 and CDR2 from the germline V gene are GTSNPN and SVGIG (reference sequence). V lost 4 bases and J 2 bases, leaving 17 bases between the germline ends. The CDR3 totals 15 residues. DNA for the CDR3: TGTGCCTGGATCCCTTGGGAGGGCAGAAACTATGGCTACACCTTC. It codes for CAWIPWEGRNYGYTF.

DNA for the CDR3: TGTGCCAGCAGCCAAGATATTCGGGGTGGGAACACTGAAGCTTTCTTT. Its translation is CASSQDIRGGNTEAFF. The rearrangement joins TRBV4-2 to TRBJ1-1; D unclear. Germline-derived CDR1 and CDR2 are LGHNA and YNFKEQ. This CDR3 has 16 residues. The V and J ends lost 0 bases and 1 base respectively, with 12 bases between them.